This TCR beta chain was observed in a study of blood T cell repertoires in COVID-19. Study summary: PBMCs, B-cell-depleted T cells, or T cells provided the cDNA or gDNA that made up the material.

This CDR3 has 12 amino acids. Trimming left V 5 bases short and J 6 bases short, with 10 bases between. Germline V gene lookup returns CDR1 SQVTM and CDR2 ANQGSEA. Data came from immunoSEQ multiplex PCR; TCRdb stores just in-frame clones and leaves some out. Among about 200,000 clones listed, about nine tenths were seen once. The chain uses TRBV29-1 and TRBJ2-2; no definite D call. Sequencing was done on a sample of peripheral blood. This sequence originates from a man aged 18 to 29 with active or convalescent COVID-19. In nucleotides, the CDR3 is TGCAGCGTTTCCATCACGGCCGGGGAGCTGTTTTTT. Its protein product is CSVSITAGELFF.